Following are 4 T cell receptor beta chains from one sample sequenced in a study of blood T cell dynamics during melanoma immunotherapy. Time point reported: week 3, after first cycle of checkpoint inhibitor. Repertoires were generated with immunoSEQ multiplex PCR, while TCRdb's copy carries only in-frame clones and drops some. The sample has 6,000 or so clones, around 90% seen once. The sample here was blood, taken from a patient treated with checkpoint blockade. These receptors all come from a human donor with melanoma.

This sequence joins TRBV5-1 and TRBJ1-1, with a possible D match to TRBD1 (6 bases). V was pared by 3 bases and J by 3 bases, with 9 bases between. Germline V gives CDR1 SGHRS, CDR2 YFSETQ. The CDR3 sequence is 13 residues long. The CDR3 loop reads CASSWSGDTEAFF. CDR3 in DNA: TGCGCCAGCAGCTGGTCAGGGGACACTGAAGCTTTCTTT.

The rearrangement joins TRBV5-6 to TRBJ1-2, with 8 positions matching TRBD1. Trimming cost V 4 bases and J 4 bases; bases outside gene matches: 3. In germline, CDR1 is SGHDT, CDR2 YYEEEE. The CDR3 contains 13 residues. The DNA of the CDR3 is TGTGCCAGCAGCCCGGACAGGGTCTATGGCTACACCTTC. Its translation is CASSPDRVYGYTF. The full variable domain, rest sourced from reference TRBV5-6 and TRBJ1-2, is DAGVTQSPTHLIKTRGQQVTLRCSPKSGHDTVSWYQQALGQGPQFIFQYYEEEERQRGNFPDRFSGHQFPNYSSELNVNALLLGDSALYLCASSPDRVYGYTFGSGTRLTVV.

The chain uses TRBV11-2 and TRBJ2-7; 7 bases are shared with TRBD1. CDR1 and CDR2 from the germline V gene are SGHAT and FQNNGV. V lost 0 bases and J lost 5; bases outside the gene matches: 7. The CDR3 is 15 amino acids. CDR3: CASSLDLTGTHEQYF. The CDR3 nucleotides read TGTGCCAGCAGCTTAGACCTGACAGGGACCCACGAGCAGTACTTC. Drawing the rest from reference TRBV11-2 and TRBJ2-7, the complete variable domain is EAGVAQSPRYKIIEKRQSVAFWCNPISGHATLYWYQQILGQGPKLLIQFQNNGVVDDSQLPKDRFSAERLKGVDSTLKIQPAKLEDSAVYLCASSLDLTGTHEQYFGPGTRLTVT.

This chain connects TRBV7-9 to TRBJ1-2; D gene uncertain. The CDR3 spans 15 residues. Trimming pared 5 bases from V and 2 bases from J, leaving 15 bases between. Per the germline V gene, CDR1 is SEHNR and CDR2 is FQNEAQ (reference sequence). The CDR3: CASSQLQYPNYGYTF. DNA of the CDR3: TGTGCCAGCAGCCAACTACAGTACCCAAACTATGGCTACACCTTC. The variable domain in full, with the rest retrieved from reference TRBV7-9 and TRBJ1-2, is DTGVSQNPRHKITKRGQNVTFRCDPISEHNRLYWYRQTLGQGPEFLTYFQNEAQLEKSRLLSDRFSAERPKGSFSTLEIQRTEQGDSAMYLCASSQLQYPNYGYTFGSGTRLTVV.